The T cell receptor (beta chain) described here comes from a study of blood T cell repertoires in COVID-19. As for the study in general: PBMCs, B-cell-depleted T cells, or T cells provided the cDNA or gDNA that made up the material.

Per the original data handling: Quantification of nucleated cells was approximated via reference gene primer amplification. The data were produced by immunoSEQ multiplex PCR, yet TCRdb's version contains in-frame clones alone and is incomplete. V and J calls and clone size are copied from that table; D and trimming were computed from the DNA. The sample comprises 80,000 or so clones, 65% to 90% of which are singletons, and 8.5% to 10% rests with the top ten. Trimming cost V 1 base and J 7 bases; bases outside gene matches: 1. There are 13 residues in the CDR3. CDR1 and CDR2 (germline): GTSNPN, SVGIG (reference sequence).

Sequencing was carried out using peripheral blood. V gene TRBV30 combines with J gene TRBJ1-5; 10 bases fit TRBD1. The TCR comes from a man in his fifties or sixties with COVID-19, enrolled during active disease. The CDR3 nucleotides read TGTGCCTGGAGTGGGACAGGGGGACAGCCCCAGCATTTT. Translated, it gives CAWSGTGGQPQHF.